The 14 T cell receptor beta chains below all came from one sample that was sequenced in a study of identical twins. TCRdb recomputed calls from the 5' RACE reads with MiXCR, one row per CDR3 protein. The sample shows about 500,000 distinct CDR3 sequences, around 15% of them seen only once. The same specimen was also included in a second study, on yellow fever vaccine responses in identical twins.

Specimen: CD4+ T cells sorted from blood. These receptors all stem from a woman younger than 30 in good health.

This clonotype was seen a few times. V usage is TRBV7-2 and J usage is TRBJ2-2; D may be TRBD1 (6 bases). The germline gives CDR1 SGHTA, CDR2 FQGNSA. Between the trimmed V and J ends, which lost 1 base and 3 bases, there was a span of 12 bases. This CDR3 has 16 residues. The CDR3 sequence: CASSLEQGSYTGELFF. CDR3 nucleotides: TGTGCCAGCAGCTTAGAACAGGGATCGTACACCGGGGAGCTGTTTTTT.

The CDR3 spells CASSESRGGLGNEQFF. CDR3 DNA: TGTGCCAGCAGTGAGTCGCGGGGGGGCCTGGGCAATGAGCAGTTCTTC. The chain carries TRBV2 and TRBJ2-1, with 9 bases matching TRBD2. CDR3 length equals 16 residues. V was pared by 3 bases and J by 6 bases, with 9 bases of the junction left unmatched. Germline assignment: CDR1 SNHLY and CDR2 FYNNEI.

This clonotype was picked up a small number of times. The chain links TRBV7-9 to TRBJ2-5; no firm D call. This CDR3 is built from 16 residues. Trimming cost V 0 bases and J 3 bases, with 14 bases left between them. Germline lookup yields CDR1 SEHNR and CDR2 FQNEAQ (reference sequence). This chain's CDR3 is CASSLAFEALKETQYF. The CDR3 DNA reads TGTGCCAGCAGCTTAGCGTTTGAAGCCCTTAAAGAGACCCAGTACTTC.

V gene TRBV4-3 combines with J gene TRBJ2-3, with 7 bases matching TRBD2. CDR3 size: 16 residues. The germline V gene has CDR1 LGHNA and CDR2 YSLEER. The junction had 8 bases not matched to a gene; V was cut back by 1 base and J by 4 bases. The CDR3 region is CASSQGPAGAPDTQYF. The DNA for the CDR3 is TGCGCCAGCAGCCAAGGTCCGGCGGGAGCCCCAGATACGCAGTATTTT.

This clonotype was detected ten times or more. The chain recombines TRBV5-6 with TRBJ2-2; tentative D call: TRBD1 (6 bases). Trimming took 3 bases from V and 1 from J, leaving 7 bases between them. Germline V CDR1 and CDR2: SGHDT, YYEEEE. CDR3 length equals 14 residues. The CDR3 DNA sequence: TGTGCCAGCAGCTGGGACAAGAACACCGGGGAGCTGTTTTTT. Its protein is CASSWDKNTGELFF.

This clonotype showed up just a few times. V and J are TRBV12-3 or TRBV12-4 and TRBJ1-4, with D possibly TRBD1 on 6 matching bases. This CDR3 region has 15 residues. The V end was cut by 4 bases, the J end by 4 bases, with 13 bases between. The CDR3 region has the DNA TGTGCCAGCAGTTCATCAGGGGTGGGTAATGAAAAACTGTTTTTT. It specifies CASSSSGVGNEKLFF.

This clonotype appeared a few times. The rearrangement uses TRBV30 and TRBJ2-3; 13 positions match TRBD2. The CDR3 covers 16 residues. J gave up 4 bases and V 0 bases, and 4 bases lay outside the gene matches. Germline values: CDR1 GTSNPN, CDR2 SVGIG (reference sequence). In DNA form, the CDR3 reads TGTGCCTGGAGTGTAACACTAGCGGGGGGGCCAGATACGCAGTATTTT. Protein product: CAWSVTLAGGPDTQYF.

V gene TRBV7-2 combines with J gene TRBJ2-5, with D tentatively TRBD1 (6 bases). CDR1 is SGHTA, CDR2 FQGNSA, per germline. Trimming removed 5 bases at V and 2 bases at J, with 15 bases between. This CDR3 region has 15 residues. The CDR3 sequence: CASSKVKTGQETQYF. The CDR3 bases are TGTGCCAGCAGCAAAGTTAAAACAGGGCAAGAGACCCAGTACTTC.

At least ten counts were recorded for this clonotype. The chain is built from TRBV29-1 and TRBJ2-4; D is possibly TRBD1 (5 bases). V shed 7 bases and J shed 1 base, with 8 bases lying between them. The germline CDR1 and CDR2 sequences are SQVTM and ANQGSEA. The CDR3 is made up of 12 amino acids. The CDR3 DNA follows: TGCAGCGGGACATGGGCCAAAAACATTCAGTACTTC. It yields the protein CSGTWAKNIQYF.

The chain joins TRBV12-3 or TRBV12-4 to TRBJ2-3, with D uncertain. The CDR3 is 16 amino acids. Trimming took off 0 bases at V and 1 base at J, with 11 bases between the two ends. The DNA of the CDR3 is TGTGCCAGCAGTTTAGCACCTCCACTGGGCACAGATACGCAGTATTTT. Protein: CASSLAPPLGTDTQYF.

This clonotype was recorded a few times. This chain links TRBV20-1 with TRBJ2-3; no reliable D call. The CDR3 spans 14 residues. The germline CDR1 and CDR2 sequences are DFQATT and SNEGSKA (reference sequence). Trimming pared 3 bases from V and 0 bases from J, leaving 10 bases between. The CDR3 here is CSASLDGSTDTQYF. The CDR3 DNA follows: TGCAGTGCTAGTCTAGACGGAAGCACAGATACGCAGTATTTT.

The chain joins TRBV10-3 to TRBJ2-3, with no clear D. V lost 10 bases and J lost 0, with 11 bases in between. The CDR3 consists of 13 residues. The germline gives CDR1 ENHRY, CDR2 SYGVKD. CDR3 sequence: CATSPPSTDTQYF. CDR3 DNA: TGTGCCACAAGCCCGCCTAGCACAGATACGCAGTATTTT.

This clonotype was counted between two and nine times. The genes are TRBV7-3 and TRBJ1-1, with D maybe TRBD1 (5 bases). Trimming stripped 3 bases from V and 0 bases from J, with 11 bases between. Per the germline V gene, CDR1 is SGHTA and CDR2 is FQGTGA. The CDR3 runs 15 residues. The CDR3 is CASSFDGAMNTEAFF. CDR3 coding DNA: TGTGCCAGCAGCTTCGACGGGGCCATGAACACTGAAGCTTTCTTT.

With regard to this clonotype: A single base separates this from a much larger clone, so it may be a read error. The rearrangement links TRBV6-1 to TRBJ2-7, with D possibly being TRBD2 (7 bases). Germline CDR1 and CDR2: MNHNS and SASEGT. The CDR3 length is 14 residues. The CDR3 DNA is TGTGCCGGCAGGGGTACGGGGGGCAAGGGCGAGCAGTACTTC. Its protein product is CAGRGTGGKGEQYF.